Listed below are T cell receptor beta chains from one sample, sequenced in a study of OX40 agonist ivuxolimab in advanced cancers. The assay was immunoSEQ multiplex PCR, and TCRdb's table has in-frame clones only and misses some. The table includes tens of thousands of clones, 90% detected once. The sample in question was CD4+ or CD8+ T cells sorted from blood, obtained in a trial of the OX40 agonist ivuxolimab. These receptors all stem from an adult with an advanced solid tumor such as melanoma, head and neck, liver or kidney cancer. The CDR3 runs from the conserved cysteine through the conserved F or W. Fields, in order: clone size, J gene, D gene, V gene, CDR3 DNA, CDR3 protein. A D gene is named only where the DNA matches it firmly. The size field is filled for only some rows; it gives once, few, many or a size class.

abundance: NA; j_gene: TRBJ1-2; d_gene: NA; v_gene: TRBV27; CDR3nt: TGTGCCAGCAGGACCCAACAGGAACTTAGTGGCTACACCTTC; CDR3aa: CASRTQQELSGYTF
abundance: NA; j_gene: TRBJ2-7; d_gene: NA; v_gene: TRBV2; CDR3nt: TGTGCCAGCAGCCCCCAGGGGATTGGGGAGCAGTACTTC; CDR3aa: CASSPQGIGEQYF
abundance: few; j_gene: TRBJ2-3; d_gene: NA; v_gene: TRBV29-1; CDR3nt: TGCAGCGTTGAAGACACAGATACGCAGTATTTT; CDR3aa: CSVEDTDTQYF
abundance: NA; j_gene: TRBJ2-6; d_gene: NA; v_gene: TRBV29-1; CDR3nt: TGCAGCGTGGAGGACACCCCGGGTTCTGGGGCCAACGTCCTGACTTTC; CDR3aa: CSVEDTPGSGANVLTF
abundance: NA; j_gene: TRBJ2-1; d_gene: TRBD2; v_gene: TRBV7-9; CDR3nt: TGTGCCAGCAGCTCCCGGGACTATTTCGGTGAGCAGTTCTTC; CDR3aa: CASSSRDYFGEQFF
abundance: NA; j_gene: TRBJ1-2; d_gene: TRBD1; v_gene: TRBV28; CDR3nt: TGTGCCAGCAGTCCCCCCGGGACAGGGGCCTATGGCTACACCTTC; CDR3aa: CASSPPGTGAYGYTF
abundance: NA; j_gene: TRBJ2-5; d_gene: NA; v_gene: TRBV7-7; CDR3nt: TGTGCTAGCAGCACTGACAGTCCTGAGACCCAGTACTTC; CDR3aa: CASSTDSPETQYF
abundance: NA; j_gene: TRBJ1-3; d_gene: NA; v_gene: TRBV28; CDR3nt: TGTGCCAGCAGTTTAAGGGGCTCTGGAAACACCATATATTTT; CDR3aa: CASSLRGSGNTIYF
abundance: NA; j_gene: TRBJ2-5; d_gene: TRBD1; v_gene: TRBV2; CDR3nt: TGTGCCAGCAGTCAGGACAGGGGGCGGGAGACCCAGTACTTC; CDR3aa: CASSQDRGRETQYF
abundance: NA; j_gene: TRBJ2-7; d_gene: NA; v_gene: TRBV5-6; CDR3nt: TGTGCCAGCAGCCGTCGGGGCTACGTCCGGGCGTACGACGAGCAGTACTTC; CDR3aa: CASSRRGYVRAYDEQYF
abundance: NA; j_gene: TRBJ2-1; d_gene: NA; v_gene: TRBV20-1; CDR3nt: TGCAGTGCTAGAACGGCTATCGAGTTCTTC; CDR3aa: CSARTAIEFF
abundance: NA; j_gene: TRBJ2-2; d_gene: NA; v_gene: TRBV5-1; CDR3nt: TGCGCCAGCAGCTTGGGGGTTGGCTCGGACACCGGGGAGCTGTTTTTT; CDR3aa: CASSLGVGSDTGELFF
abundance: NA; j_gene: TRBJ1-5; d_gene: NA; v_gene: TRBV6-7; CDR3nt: TGTGCCAGCAGTTACCCGCCGATGCCCCAGCATTTT; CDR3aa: CASSYPPMPQHF
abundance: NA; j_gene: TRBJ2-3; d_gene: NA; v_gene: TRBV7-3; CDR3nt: TGTGCCAGCTCGCCTGGTGGTTACACAGATACGCAGTATTTT; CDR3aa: CASSPGGYTDTQYF
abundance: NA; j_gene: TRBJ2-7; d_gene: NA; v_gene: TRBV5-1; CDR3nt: TGCGCCAGCAGCAGAGGAGGCGCGGGAATCGTCTACGAGCAGTACTTC; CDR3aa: CASSRGGAGIVYEQYF
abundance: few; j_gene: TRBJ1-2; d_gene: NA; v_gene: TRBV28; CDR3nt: TGTGCCAGCAGACCGGACAGCCGCTATGGCTACACCTTC; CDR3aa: CASRPDSRYGYTF
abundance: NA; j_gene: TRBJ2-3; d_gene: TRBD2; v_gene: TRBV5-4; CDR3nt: TGTGCCAGCAGCCCCTCGGGGGAGGGCCGGGATACGCAGTATTTT; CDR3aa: CASSPSGEGRDTQYF
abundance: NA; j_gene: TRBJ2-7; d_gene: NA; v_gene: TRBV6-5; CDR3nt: TGTGCCAGCATGATTGGGTTAGTTAGTGGGGTGCAGTACTTC; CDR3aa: CASMIGLVSGVQYF
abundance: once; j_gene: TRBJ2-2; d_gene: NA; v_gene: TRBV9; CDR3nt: TGTGCCAGCAGCGCCCGACAGGAGGGTGGGGAGCTGTTTTTT; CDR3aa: CASSARQEGGELFF
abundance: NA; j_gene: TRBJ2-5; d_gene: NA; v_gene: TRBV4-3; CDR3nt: TGCGCCAGCAGCCAAGATCGTAGGGCCCCCAGAAGGCCCCAAGAGACCCAGTACTTC; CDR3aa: CASSQDRRAPRRPQETQYF
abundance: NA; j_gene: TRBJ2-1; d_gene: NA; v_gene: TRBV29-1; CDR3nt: TGCAGCGTTGATCATTCGGCAAGCTCCTACAATGAGCAGTTCTTC; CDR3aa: CSVDHSASSYNEQFF
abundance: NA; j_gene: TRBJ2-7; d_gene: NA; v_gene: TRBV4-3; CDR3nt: TGCGCCAGCAGCCAAGACCCCGGGACTTACTACGAGCAGTACTTC; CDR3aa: CASSQDPGTYYEQYF
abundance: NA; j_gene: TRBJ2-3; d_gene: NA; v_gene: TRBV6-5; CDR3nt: TGTGCCAGCAGTGGCGGGTATACGCAGTATTTT; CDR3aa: CASSGGYTQYF
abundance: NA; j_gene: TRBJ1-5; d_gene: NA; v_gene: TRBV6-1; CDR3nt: TGTGCCAGCACCGAGGGGAGCAATCAGCCCCAGCATTTT; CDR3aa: CASTEGSNQPQHF
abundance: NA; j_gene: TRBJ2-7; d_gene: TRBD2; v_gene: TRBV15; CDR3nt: TGTGCCACCAGCCCTAGGCTAGCGGGAGGAATCGACCTGTACTTC; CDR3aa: CATSPRLAGGIDLYF
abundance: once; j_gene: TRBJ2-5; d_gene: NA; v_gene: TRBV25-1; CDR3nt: TGTGCCAGCAGCCCTTTAGGGGTGGAGACCCAGTACTTC; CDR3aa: CASSPLGVETQYF
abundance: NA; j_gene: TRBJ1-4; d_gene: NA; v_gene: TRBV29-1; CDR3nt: TGCAGCGTTGAAAGGGGGGCTGGGGAAAAACTGTTTTTT; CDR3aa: CSVERGAGEKLFF
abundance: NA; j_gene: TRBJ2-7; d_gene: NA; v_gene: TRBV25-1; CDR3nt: TGTGCCAGCAGTGAAGACGCCTACGAGCAGTACTTC; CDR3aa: CASSEDAYEQYF
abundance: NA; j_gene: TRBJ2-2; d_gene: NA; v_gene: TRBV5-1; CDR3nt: TGCGCCAGCAGCTTAGGTAACACCGGGGAGCTGTTTTTT; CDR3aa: CASSLGNTGELFF
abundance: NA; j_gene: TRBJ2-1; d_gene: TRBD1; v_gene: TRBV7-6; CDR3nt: TGTGCCAGCAGCCTGCGGGACAGGGCTAACAATGAGCAGTTCTTC; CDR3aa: CASSLRDRANNEQFF
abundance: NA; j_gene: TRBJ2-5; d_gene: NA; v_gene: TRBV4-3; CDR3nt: TGCGCCAGCAGCCAAGATCTGCGCTTTTGGGCAGCCACCCAAGAGACCCAGTACTTC; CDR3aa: CASSQDLRFWAATQETQYF
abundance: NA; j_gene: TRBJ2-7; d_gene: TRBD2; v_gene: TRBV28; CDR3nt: TGTGCCAGCCTAGCGGGAGGCGCCTCCTACGAGCAGTACTTC; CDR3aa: CASLAGGASYEQYF
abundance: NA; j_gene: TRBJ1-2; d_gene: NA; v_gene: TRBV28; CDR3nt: TGTGCCAGCAGTTTGGTTTTTTCAGTTTGGAATGGGAATGGCTACACCTTC; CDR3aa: CASSLVFSVWNGNGYTF
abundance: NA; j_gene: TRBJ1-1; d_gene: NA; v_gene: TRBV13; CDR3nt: TGTGCCAGCACCAAAACTGGGACACCGTCTGTCACTGAAGCTTTCTTT; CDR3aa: CASTKTGTPSVTEAFF
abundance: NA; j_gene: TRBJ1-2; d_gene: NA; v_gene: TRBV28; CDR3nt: TGTGCCAGCAGTCTCCCGCCCGGGGCCCGCTACACCTTC; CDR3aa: CASSLPPGARYTF
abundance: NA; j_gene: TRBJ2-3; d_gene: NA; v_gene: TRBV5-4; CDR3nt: TGTGCCAGCAGCTTGGAGTCCCGAGGCACAGATACGCAGTATTTT; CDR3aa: CASSLESRGTDTQYF
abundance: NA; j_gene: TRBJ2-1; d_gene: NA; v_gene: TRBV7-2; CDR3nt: TGTGCCAGCAGCCAGCGGCCTGGGACAACCTACAATGAGCAGTTCTTC; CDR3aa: CASSQRPGTTYNEQFF
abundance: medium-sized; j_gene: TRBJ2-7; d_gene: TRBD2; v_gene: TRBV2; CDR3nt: TGTGCCTTACAGACTAGCGGAACGACCTACGAGCAGTACTTC; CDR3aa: CALQTSGTTYEQYF
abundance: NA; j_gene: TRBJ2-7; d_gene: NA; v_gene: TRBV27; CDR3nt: TGTGCCAGCAGTTTATCTAGGGTCTCCTACGAGCAGTACTTC; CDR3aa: CASSLSRVSYEQYF
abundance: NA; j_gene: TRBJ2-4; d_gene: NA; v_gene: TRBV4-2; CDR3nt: TGTGCCAGCAGCCAAGATGGTGCCAAAAACATTCAGTACTTC; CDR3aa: CASSQDGAKNIQYF
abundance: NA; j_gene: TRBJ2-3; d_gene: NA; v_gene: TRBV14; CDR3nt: TGTGCCAGCAGTCAAGATAGGCAGGGAAGTACGCAGTATTTT; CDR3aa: CASSQDRQGSTQYF